These 13 T cell receptor beta chains were all obtained from the same sample, sequenced in a study of beta chain features in type 1 diabetes. Sequenced material consisted of expressed TCRB transcripts (all of the isolated RNA was reverse transcribed). Produced via immunoSEQ multiplex PCR; TCRdb's table is partial and in-frame only. The sample contains some 270,000 clones, 12% to 15% of which appear only once. The sequenced material came from naive CD4+ T cells from blood. All receptors derive from a middle-aged woman in good health.

The chain recombines TRBV2 with TRBJ2-3, with 7 bases aligning to TRBD2. J lost 2 bases, V lost 8 bases, and 7 bases had no gene match. CDR1 and CDR2 (germline): SNHLY, FYNNEI. This CDR3 is 14 amino acids long. The CDR3 sequence is CASGGVWATDTQYF. The DNA for the CDR3 is TGTGCCAGCGGGGGGGTGTGGGCCACAGATACGCAGTATTTT.

This chain joins TRBV7-8 and TRBJ2-5, with D perhaps matching TRBD2 (5 bases). The CDR3 consists of 14 residues. The germline V gene has CDR1 SGHVS and CDR2 FQNEAQ. Trimming removed 8 bases at V and 4 bases at J, with 17 bases between. Here the CDR3 DNA reads TGTGCCAGCGCAAAACGGGGAATCATAGAGACCCAGTACTTC. This sequence encodes CASAKRGIIETQYF.

The CDR3 loop is CASSEAGLTNTEAFF. CDR3 DNA sequence: TGTGCCAGCAGCGAGGCGGGACTCACGAACACTGAAGCTTTCTTT. The rearrangement links TRBV9 to TRBJ1-1; a possible D gene is TRBD1 (5 bases). This CDR3 is built from 15 residues. Germline CDR1 and CDR2: SGDLS and YYNGEE. V was clipped by 3 bases and J by 1 base, with 13 bases between them.

This clone appeared a few times. J is TRBJ2-3 and V is TRBV4-3, with 7 bases identical to TRBD2. CDR3 length: 18 residues. Trimming at V came to 1 base and at J to 1 base, leaving 11 bases not matched to a gene. Germline CDR1 reads LGHNA; CDR2 reads YSLEER. CDR3 protein: CASSQGRRGRVGTDTQYF. CDR3 coding DNA: TGCGCCAGCAGCCAAGGTCGGCGGGGGAGGGTTGGCACAGATACGCAGTATTTT.

V usage is TRBV9 and J usage is TRBJ2-4, with a tentative D call TRBD1 (6 bases). In germline, CDR1 is SGDLS, CDR2 YYNGEE. The ends were cut back, 0 bases at V and 7 bases at J, with 17 bases in the middle. This CDR3 contains 16 residues. The CDR3 DNA sequence: TGTGCCAGCAGCGTAGACCCCCTTCTACAGGGTAACATTCAGTACTTC. Its translation: CASSVDPLLQGNIQYF. Full variable domain (missing parts from reference TRBV9 and TRBJ2-4): DSGVTQTPKHLITATGQRVTLRCSPRSGDLSVYWYQQSLDQGLQFLIQYYNGEERAKGNILERFSAQQFPDLHSELNLSSLELGDSALYFCASSVDPLLQGNIQYFGAGTRLSVL.

This clone showed up just once. V usage is TRBV6-5 and J usage is TRBJ2-7; 11 bases map to TRBD1. Germline V gene lookup returns CDR1 MNHEY and CDR2 SVGAGI. V lost 6 bases and J lost 4; bases outside the gene matches: 5. The CDR3 is 14 amino acids. The CDR3 coding sequence is TGTGCCAGCAGGAGGGACAGGGGGATATACGAGCAGTACTTC. Translation gives CASRRDRGIYEQYF.

DNA of the CDR3: TGCGCCAGCAGCCAAGTGTTGGACAGAAAGGACATTCAGTACTTC. Encoded protein: CASSQVLDRKDIQYF. This rearrangement joins TRBV4-3 to TRBJ2-4, with D possibly TRBD1 on 6 matching bases. CDR3 length: 15 residues. Germline values: CDR1 LGHNA, CDR2 YSLEER. Trimming took off 1 base at V and 8 bases at J, with 15 bases between the two ends.

With regard to this clone: This same CDR3 is encoded by further DNA sequences in the sample. This sequence joins TRBV9 and TRBJ1-1; 7 bases are a match to TRBD1. The ends lost 3 bases at V and 1 base at J; junction bases unmatched: 0. This CDR3 spans 13 amino acids. Looked up from germline, CDR1 is SGDLS and CDR2 is YYNGEE. The CDR3 loop is CASSGQGNTEAFF. CDR3 coding DNA: TGTGCCAGCAGCGGACAGGGGAACACTGAAGCTTTCTTT.

This clone was found a few times. The rearrangement uses TRBV7-2 and TRBJ2-3, with D possibly TRBD1 on 5 matching bases. The V end was cut by 1 base, the J end by 4 bases, with 12 bases between. The germline gives CDR1 SGHTA, CDR2 FQGNSA. The CDR3 is made up of 15 amino acids. The CDR3 region has the DNA TGTGCCAGCAGCTTAGAAGGGGATCGCCCAGATACGCAGTATTTT. It is translated as CASSLEGDRPDTQYF.

This clone was seen only a few times. J is TRBJ1-2 and V is TRBV7-9; 7 bases agree with TRBD1. Losses at the gene ends were 1 base for V and 2 bases for J; bases not matched to a gene: 4. Germline V gene data show CDR1 as SEHNR and CDR2 as FQNEAQ (reference sequence). The CDR3 runs to 15 residues. The CDR3 protein is CASSLDRGSNYGYTF. The CDR3 region has the DNA TGTGCCAGCAGCTTAGACAGGGGATCAAACTATGGCTACACCTTC.

The sample holds a few counts of this clone. The rearrangement joins TRBV9 to TRBJ2-5; D is unresolved. V shed 0 bases and J shed 7 bases, with 16 bases lying between them. Germline V lookup: CDR1 SGDLS, CDR2 YYNGEE. This CDR3 is built from 15 residues. CDR3 amino acids: CASSVAPVLSSTQYF. The CDR3 DNA follows: TGTGCCAGCAGCGTAGCCCCGGTACTTTCTTCGACCCAGTACTTC.

The table lists this clone with a few counts. DNA of the CDR3: TGCGCCAGCAGCCAGGGACAGGGGGCCTATCAGCCCCAGCATTTT. Its translation: CASSQGQGAYQPQHF. The chain carries TRBV4-1 and TRBJ1-5; 12 bases are shared with TRBD1. Germline loops: CDR1 MGHRA, CDR2 YSYEKL. The junction had 2 bases not matched to a gene; V was cut back by 3 bases and J by 5 bases. This CDR3 spans 15 amino acids.

This clone was seen more than once but under ten times. The chain joins TRBV6-5 to TRBJ1-2; 7 bases map to TRBD1. Per germline, CDR1 MNHEY and CDR2 SVGAGI. The CDR3 consists of 14 residues. V was clipped by 2 bases and J by 8 bases; unmatched bases: 8. CDR3 sequence reads: CASSYIGAGGGYTF. CDR3 nucleotides: TGTGCCAGCAGTTACATTGGAGCAGGGGGAGGCTACACCTTC.